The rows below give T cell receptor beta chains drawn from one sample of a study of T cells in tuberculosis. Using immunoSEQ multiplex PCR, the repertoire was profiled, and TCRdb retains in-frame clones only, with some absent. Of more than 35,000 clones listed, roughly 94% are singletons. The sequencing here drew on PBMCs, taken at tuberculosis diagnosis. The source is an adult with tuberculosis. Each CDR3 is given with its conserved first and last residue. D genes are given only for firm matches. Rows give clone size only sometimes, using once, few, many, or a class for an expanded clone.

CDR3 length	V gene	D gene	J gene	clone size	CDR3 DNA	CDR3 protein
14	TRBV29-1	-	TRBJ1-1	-	TGCAGCGTTGGGCGGGACCCCCCGTTCACTGAAGCTTTCTTT	CSVGRDPPFTEAFF
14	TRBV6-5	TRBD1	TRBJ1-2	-	TGTGCCAGCTGCCGGGACAGCGATTTCTATGGCTACACCTTC	CASCRDSDFYGYTF
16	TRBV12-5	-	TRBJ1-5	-	TGTGCTAGTGGTTTGGGGGGCGGATTAAGCAATCAGCCCCAGCATTTT	CASGLGGGLSNQPQHF
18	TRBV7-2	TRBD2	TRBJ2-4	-	TGTGCCAGCAGCTCTTGGGCTAGCGGGGGGGCTACCAAAAACATTCAGTACTTC	CASSSWASGGATKNIQYF
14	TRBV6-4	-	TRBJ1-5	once	TGTGCCAGCAGTGACGAGGGAGGCAATCAGCCCCAGCATTTT	CASSDEGGNQPQHF
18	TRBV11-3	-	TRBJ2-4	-	TGTGCCAGCAGCCACGGGGGACAGATTTTTCTAGCCAAAAACATTCAGTACTTC	CASSHGGQIFLAKNIQYF
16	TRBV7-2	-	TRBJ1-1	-	TGTGCCAGCAGCTTAATGAGGTCAGGGGTCGACACTGAAGCTTTCTTT	CASSLMRSGVDTEAFF
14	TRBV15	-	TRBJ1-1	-	TGTGCCACCAAATCCCGGGCCGGAGGCCATGAAGCTTTCTTT	CATKSRAGGHEAFF
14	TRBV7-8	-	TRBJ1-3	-	TGTGCCAGCGCGGGCGTACACTCTGGAAACACCATATATTTT	CASAGVHSGNTIYF
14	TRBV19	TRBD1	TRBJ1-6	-	TGTGCCACCGCGGTGGGACAGTTTAATTCACCCCTCCACTTT	CATAVGQFNSPLHF
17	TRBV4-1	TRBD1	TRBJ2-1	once	TGCGCCAGCAGCCGAAGCACGGGACAGCGACGCCCCAATGAGCAGTTCTTC	CASSRSTGQRRPNEQFF
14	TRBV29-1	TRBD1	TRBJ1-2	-	TGCAGCGTTGATTACCAGGGGGCTAACTATGGCTACACCTTC	CSVDYQGANYGYTF
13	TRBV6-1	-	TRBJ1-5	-	TGTGCCAGCAATTCAGGGGTCCATCAGCCCCAGCATTTT	CASNSGVHQPQHF
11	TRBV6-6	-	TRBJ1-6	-	TGTGCCAGCACTGATAATTCACCCCTCCACTTT	CASTDNSPLHF
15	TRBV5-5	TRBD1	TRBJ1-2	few	TGTGCCAGCAGCCCCGGGACAGGACTAACCTATGGCTACACCTTC	CASSPGTGLTYGYTF
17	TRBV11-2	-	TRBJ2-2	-	TGTGCCAGCAGCTTGGGAGGTCAACTGTACATCGCCGGGGAGCTGTTTTTT	CASSLGGQLYIAGELFF
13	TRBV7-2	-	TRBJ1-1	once	TGTGCCGGGGCCCGGAAGGTGAACACTGAAGCTTTCTTT	CAGARKVNTEAFF
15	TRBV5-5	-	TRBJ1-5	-	TGTGCCAGCAGCTTGGCAGGGCGTGTAGATCAGCCCCAGCATTTT	CASSLAGRVDQPQHF
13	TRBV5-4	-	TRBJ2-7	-	TGTGCCAGCAGCTTGCTGGGGGCGGGCGAGCAGTACTTC	CASSLLGAGEQYF
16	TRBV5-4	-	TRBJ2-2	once	TGTGCCAGCAGCTTGGTTGGGCAGGCGAACACCGGGGAGCTGTTTTTT	CASSLVGQANTGELFF